The 5 T cell receptor beta chains listed next were all sequenced from one sample in a study of early T cells in non-severe SARS-CoV-2 infection. In TCRdb, the 5' RACE reads were re-called with MiXCR into one record per CDR3 protein. The sample has 45,000 to 75,000 distinct CDR3 sequences, around 9% seen once. The specimen was whole blood. The receptors here all came from an adult who was a healthcare worker with PCR-confirmed SARS-CoV-2 infection or an uninfected control (not recorded which).

V usage is TRBV6-2 or TRBV6-3 and J usage is TRBJ1-4, with no clear D. V lost 4 bases and J 7 bases, leaving 16 bases between the germline ends. Germline V lookup: CDR1 MNHEY, CDR2 SVGEGT. The CDR3 extends over 15 amino acids. In DNA form, the CDR3 reads TGTGCCAGCAGTTCCGCGGAGGCGGGCACTGAAAAACTGTTTTTT. Amino acids: CASSSAEAGTEKLFF.

This chain links TRBV7-2 with TRBJ2-5, with 9 bases that match TRBD1. This CDR3 has 16 residues. The V gene's germline CDR1 is SGHTA and CDR2 FQGNSA. V trimming: 5 bases; J trimming: 0 bases; junction bases outside the gene matches: 7. For the CDR3, the DNA is TGTGCCAGCAGCCGATCGGGACAGGGCTACCAAGAGACCCAGTACTTC. It encodes CASSRSGQGYQETQYF.

This clonotype has ten or more counts. This sequence joins TRBV5-1 and TRBJ2-3; no reliable D call. CDR1 is SGHRS and CDR2 is YFSETQ in the germline V gene. V was clipped by 4 bases and J by 4 bases, with 19 bases between them. The CDR3 loop spans 16 amino acids. The CDR3 coding sequence is TGCGCCAGCAGCCGTGCAGGAAAGGTAGACTCAGATACGCAGTATTTT. The encoded protein is CASSRAGKVDSDTQYF.

This clonotype occurred many times. This chain joins TRBV5-1 and TRBJ1-4, with a possible D match to TRBD1 (6 bases). V shed 4 bases and J shed 5 bases, with 18 bases lying between them. This CDR3 has 16 amino acids. Germline V CDR1 and CDR2: SGHRS, YFSETQ. CDR3 sequence (DNA): TGCGCCAGCAGCCCCGGGGCAGGGGCTTTCAATGAAAAACTGTTTTTT. It is translated as CASSPGAGAFNEKLFF.

The V call is TRBV6-4, the J call TRBJ1-1; D unclear. Trimming removed 4 bases at V and 1 base at J, with 7 bases between. The CDR3 covers 13 residues. Germline CDR1 MRHNA, CDR2 SNTAGT. The DNA for the CDR3 is TGTGCCAGCAGTGTCGAGGAGAACACTGAAGCTTTCTTT. This translates into CASSVEENTEAFF.